This TCR beta chain was profiled in a study of T cells in Graves' hyperthyroidism and ophthalmopathy. As for the study in general: Peripheral blood was drawn at first diagnosis, prior to all treatment.

This CDR3 comprises 14 residues. CDR1 and CDR2 from the germline V gene are LGHDT and YNNKEL (reference sequence). Clinicians diagnosed patients from clinical symptoms, serum thyroxine and TRAb, thyroid ultrasound and orbital computed tomography. The PBMCs studied were ones that came from 8.5 to 10 ml fresh peripheral blood. What was amplified from RNA transcripts were TCR beta CDR3 regions. During a first-round RT-PCR of the TCR CDR3, the HTBI primer set was used. TCRdb re-analysed the multiplex PCR reads in MiXCR, keeping a single row per CDR3 protein. The sample holds hundreds of thousands of distinct CDR3 sequences; about 20% are singletons and the top ten take approximately 50%. This clonotype has only a few counts. Its antigen is not known. This could be a read error, since a much larger clone is one nucleotide away. Overall study results and limits: Blood also showed most of the thyroid clonotypes that were expanded above 0.001.

This clonotype originated in a man aged 40-55 years with Graves' ophthalmopathy. V usage is TRBV3-1 and J usage is TRBJ1-2; D gene unclear. Sequences were obtained from blood. Here the CDR3 reads CASAPPIGNYGHTF. In DNA form, the CDR3 reads TGTGCCAGCGCCCCCCCGATAGGGAACTATGGCCACACCTTC.